This TCR beta chain was sequenced during a study of glioma-infiltrating T cells after dendritic cell vaccination. Study details: Treatment, given 2003 to 2012, was autologous tumor lysate-pulsed dendritic cell vaccination.

The germline gives CDR1 LGHNA, CDR2 YNFKEQ. The CDR3 loop spans 16 amino acids. J was trimmed by 3 bases and V by 2 bases; bases with no gene match: 10. TCRdb's copy holds only in-frame clones and misses some; the assay was immunoSEQ multiplex PCR. The data show about 67,000 clones, with roughly 79% seen just once and around 8% held by the top ten. The specimen was blood, collected before dendritic cell vaccination. This TCR derives from a human donor with glioblastoma. The V gene is TRBV4-2, the J gene TRBJ2-7; TRBD1 aligns across 7 bases. CDR3 in DNA: TGTGCCAGCAGCCAAATCCCGGGACAGACCCACTACGAGCAGTACTTC. It yields the protein CASSQIPGQTHYEQYF.